This entry describes one TCR beta chain. Its antigen is currently unknown. Given a much more abundant clone one base away, this may be a read error. This specimen belongs to a study of tumor-infiltrating lymphocytes in primary liver carcinoma. The study's findings and limits: With p = 0.039, the top-250-clone fraction in tumors significantly exceeded that in blood.

CDR3 length: 11 residues. V lost 7 bases to trimming and J lost 14 bases, with 15 bases between them. Germline loops: CDR1 MDHEN, CDR2 SYDVKM. TCR beta cDNA was prepared out of about 530 ng total RNA by means of a constant-region primer. Construction of TCR beta libraries relied on three successive nested multiplex PCR rounds employing slightly modified ARM-PCR. In the first two PCR rounds, TRBV1-TRBV30 forward primers were paired with a C-beta reverse primer, and each round lasted about 9 cycles. TCRdb re-called the multiplex PCR reads through MiXCR, storing one row per CDR3 protein. This repertoire shows under 150,000 distinct CDR3 sequences, around 65% found once; its top ten account for 8.1%. The tissue used was unsorted bulk material of roughly 17-34 mg. RNA and DNA were co-extracted from it with the AllPrep DNA/RNA mini kit.

This TCR was recovered from an older woman with primary liver carcinoma and hepatitis B virus infection. The chain joins TRBV28 to TRBJ2-1; D possibly corresponds to TRBD2 (7 bases). The sample taken for sequencing was tumor-adjacent normal liver tissue. In DNA, the CDR3 is TGTGCCAGCACTTTGGAGGGGGGGGAGTTCTTC. Protein sequence: CASTLEGGEFF.